This TCR beta chain stems from a study of blood T cell repertoires in COVID-19. For the study at large: Donors in the United States, Italy and Spain gave samples during acute or convalescent COVID-19.

In the source study's methods: Estimation of nucleated cell counts was performed using reference gene primer amplification. Method: immunoSEQ multiplex PCR; TCRdb's copy keeps in-frame clones and lacks some. That table supplies the V and J calls and clone size; D and trimming were determined from the DNA. The table shows about 210,000 clones, with more than 65% occurring only once. Per the germline V gene, CDR1 is MNHEY and CDR2 is SVGEGT. This CDR3 has 17 residues. Germline trimming cut 4 bases from V and 6 bases from J; bases unmatched to any gene: 9. This chain joins TRBV6-2 or TRBV6-3 and TRBJ2-3; 14 nucleotides match TRBD2. The TCR originated in a man aged 40-55 years who had recovered from COVID-19. What was sequenced was peripheral blood. CDR3 nucleotide sequence: TGTGCCAGCAGTTCCAGGACTAGCGGGAGGTCGGTGGATACGCAGTATTTT. Its protein is CASSSRTSGRSVDTQYF.